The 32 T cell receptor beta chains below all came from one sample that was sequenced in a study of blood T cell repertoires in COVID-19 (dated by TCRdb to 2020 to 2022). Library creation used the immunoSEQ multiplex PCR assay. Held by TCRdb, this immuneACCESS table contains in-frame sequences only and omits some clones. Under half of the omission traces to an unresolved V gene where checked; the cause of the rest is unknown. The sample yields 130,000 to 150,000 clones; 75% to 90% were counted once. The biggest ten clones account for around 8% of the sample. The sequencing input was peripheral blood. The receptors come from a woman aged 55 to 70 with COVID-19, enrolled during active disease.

In DNA form, the CDR3 reads TGCAGCGTTGTGGACCCCGGGGGGCCTAACACCGGGGAGCTGTTTTTT. Translating it yields CSVVDPGGPNTGELFF. The chain joins TRBV29-1 to TRBJ2-2; possibly TRBD2 for D (7 bases). Germline V CDR1 and CDR2: SQVTM, ANQGSEA. Trimming cost V 4 bases and J 2 bases, with 17 bases left between them. The CDR3 extends over 16 amino acids.

CDR3 amino acids: CASSPELTRGSYGYTF. For the CDR3, the DNA is TGTGCCAGCTCACCCGAACTCACCCGAGGGAGCTATGGCTACACCTTC. V gene TRBV18 combines with J gene TRBJ1-2; D is unclear. Germline CDR1 KGHSH, CDR2 LQKENI. V was trimmed by 3 bases and J by 4 bases, leaving 18 bases between them. This CDR3 spans 16 amino acids.

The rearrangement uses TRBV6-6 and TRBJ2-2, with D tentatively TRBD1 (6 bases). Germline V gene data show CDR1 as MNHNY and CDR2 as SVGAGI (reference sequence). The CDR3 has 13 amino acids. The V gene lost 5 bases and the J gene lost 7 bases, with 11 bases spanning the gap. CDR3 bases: TGTGCCAGCAGTCTATACAGGGACGGGGAGCTGTTTTTT. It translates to CASSLYRDGELFF.

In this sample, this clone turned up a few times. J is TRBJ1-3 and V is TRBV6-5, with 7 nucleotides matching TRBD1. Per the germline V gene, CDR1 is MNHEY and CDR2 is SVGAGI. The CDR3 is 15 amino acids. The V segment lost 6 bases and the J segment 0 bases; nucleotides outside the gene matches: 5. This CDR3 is CASRSTGDSGNTIYF. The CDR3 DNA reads TGTGCCAGCAGGAGCACAGGGGACTCTGGAAACACCATATATTTT.

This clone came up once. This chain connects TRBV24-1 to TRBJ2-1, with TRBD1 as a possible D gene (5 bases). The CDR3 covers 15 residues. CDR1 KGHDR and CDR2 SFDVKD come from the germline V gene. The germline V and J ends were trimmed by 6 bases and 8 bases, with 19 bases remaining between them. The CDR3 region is CATSSTAEMIHEQFF. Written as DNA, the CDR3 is TGTGCCACCAGTTCGACAGCCGAAATGATCCATGAGCAGTTCTTC.

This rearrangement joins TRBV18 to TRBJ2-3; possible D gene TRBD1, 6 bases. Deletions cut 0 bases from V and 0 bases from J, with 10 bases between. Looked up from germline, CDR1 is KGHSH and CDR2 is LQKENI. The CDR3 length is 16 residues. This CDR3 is CASSPPLGGSTDTQYF. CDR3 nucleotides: TGTGCCAGCTCACCACCGTTAGGGGGAAGCACAGATACGCAGTATTTT.

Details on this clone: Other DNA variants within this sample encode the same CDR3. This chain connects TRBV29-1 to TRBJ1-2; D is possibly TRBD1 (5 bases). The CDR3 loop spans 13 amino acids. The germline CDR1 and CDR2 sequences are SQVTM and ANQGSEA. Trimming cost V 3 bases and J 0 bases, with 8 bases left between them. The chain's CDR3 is CSVDRESNYGYTF. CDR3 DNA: TGCAGCGTTGACAGGGAATCTAACTATGGCTACACCTTC.

The CDR3 coding sequence is TGTGCTAGTGGTTTGGTACCGACAGGACTTGGAAACACCATATATTTT. It specifies CASGLVPTGLGNTIYF. J is TRBJ1-3 and V is TRBV12-5, with D perhaps TRBD1 (6 bases). Trimming left V 0 bases short and J 3 bases short, with 12 bases between. CDR1 LGHNT and CDR2 FRNRAP come from the germline V gene. The length of the CDR3 is 16 residues. The complete variable domain, with remaining parts taken from reference TRBV12-5 and TRBJ1-3, reads DARVTQTPRHKVTEMGQEVTMRCQPILGHNTVFWYRQTMMQGLELLAYFRNRAPLDDSGMPKDRFSAEMPDATLATLKIQPSEPRDSAVYFCASGLVPTGLGNTIYFGEGSWLTVV.

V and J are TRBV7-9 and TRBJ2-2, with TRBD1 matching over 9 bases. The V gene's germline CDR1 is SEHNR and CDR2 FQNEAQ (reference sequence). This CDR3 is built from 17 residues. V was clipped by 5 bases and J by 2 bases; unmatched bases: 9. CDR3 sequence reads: CASSISRDRENTGELFF. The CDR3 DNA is TGTGCCAGCAGCATCAGCCGGGACAGGGAAAACACCGGGGAGCTGTTTTTT.

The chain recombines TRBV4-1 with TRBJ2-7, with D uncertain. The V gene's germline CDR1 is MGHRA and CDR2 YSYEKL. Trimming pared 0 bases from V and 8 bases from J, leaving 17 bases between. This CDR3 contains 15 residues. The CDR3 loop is CASSQDGGPASQQYF. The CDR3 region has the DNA TGCGCCAGCAGCCAAGATGGCGGCCCCGCCTCTCAGCAGTACTTC.

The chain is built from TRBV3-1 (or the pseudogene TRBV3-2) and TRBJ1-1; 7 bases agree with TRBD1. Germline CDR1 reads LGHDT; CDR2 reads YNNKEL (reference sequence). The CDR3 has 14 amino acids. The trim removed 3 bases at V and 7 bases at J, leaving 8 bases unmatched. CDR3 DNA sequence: TGTGCCAGCAGCCATATCGACAGGGCGGTTGAAGCTTTCTTT. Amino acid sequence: CASSHIDRAVEAFF.

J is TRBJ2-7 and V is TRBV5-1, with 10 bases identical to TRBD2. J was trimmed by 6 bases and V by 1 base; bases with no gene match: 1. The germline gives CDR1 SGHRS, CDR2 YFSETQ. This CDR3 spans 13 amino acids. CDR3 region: CASSLTSGAEQYF. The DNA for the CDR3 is TGCGCCAGCAGCTTGACTAGCGGGGCCGAGCAGTACTTC.

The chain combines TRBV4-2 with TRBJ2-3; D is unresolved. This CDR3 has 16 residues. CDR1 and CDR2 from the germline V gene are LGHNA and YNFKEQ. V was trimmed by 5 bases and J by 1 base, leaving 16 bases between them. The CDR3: CASSNRPDSRTDTQYF. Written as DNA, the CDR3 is TGTGCCAGCAGCAACCGCCCCGACTCTCGCACAGATACGCAGTATTTT.

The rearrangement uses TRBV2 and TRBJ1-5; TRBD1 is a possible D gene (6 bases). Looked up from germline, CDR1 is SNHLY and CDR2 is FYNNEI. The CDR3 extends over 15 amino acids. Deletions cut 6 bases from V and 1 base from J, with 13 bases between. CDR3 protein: CASSKDSVSNQPQHF. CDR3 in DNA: TGTGCCAGCAGCAAGGACAGTGTGAGCAATCAGCCCCAGCATTTT.

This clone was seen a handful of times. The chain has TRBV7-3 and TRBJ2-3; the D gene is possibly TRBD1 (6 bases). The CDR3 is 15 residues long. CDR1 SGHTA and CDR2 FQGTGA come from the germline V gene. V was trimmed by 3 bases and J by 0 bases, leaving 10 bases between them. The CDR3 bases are TGTGCCAGCAGCTTGGTGGGGGCTAGCACAGATACGCAGTATTTT. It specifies CASSLVGASTDTQYF.

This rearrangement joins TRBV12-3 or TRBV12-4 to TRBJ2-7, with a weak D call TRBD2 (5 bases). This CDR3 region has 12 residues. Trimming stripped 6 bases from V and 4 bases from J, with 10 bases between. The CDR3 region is CASSRTVYEQYF. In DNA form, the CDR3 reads TGTGCCAGCAGCCGGACTGTTTACGAGCAGTACTTC.

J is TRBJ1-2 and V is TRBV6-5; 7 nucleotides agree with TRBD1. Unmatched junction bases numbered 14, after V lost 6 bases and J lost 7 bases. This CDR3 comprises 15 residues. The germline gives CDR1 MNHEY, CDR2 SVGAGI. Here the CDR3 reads CASRRTGTPGGGYTF. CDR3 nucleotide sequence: TGTGCCAGCAGACGGACAGGAACCCCAGGGGGTGGCTACACCTTC.

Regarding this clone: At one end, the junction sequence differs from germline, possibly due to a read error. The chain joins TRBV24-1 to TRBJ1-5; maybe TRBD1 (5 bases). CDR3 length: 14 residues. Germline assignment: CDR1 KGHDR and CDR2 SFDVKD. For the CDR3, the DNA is TGTGCCACCAGTGACCTGGGGGGTAATCGGCCCCAGCATTTT. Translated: CATSDLGGNRPQHF.

The CDR3 DNA reads as TGTGCCAGCAGCTCCTCTAGCGGGGGGCGATACAATGAGCAGTTCTTC. Protein sequence: CASSSSSGGRYNEQFF. V is TRBV7-2 and J is TRBJ2-1; 11 nucleotides align to TRBD2. This CDR3 is 16 amino acids long. CDR1 is SGHTA, CDR2 FQGNSA, per germline. After removal of 4 bases from V and 4 bases from J, the junction contained 6 bases not matched to a gene.

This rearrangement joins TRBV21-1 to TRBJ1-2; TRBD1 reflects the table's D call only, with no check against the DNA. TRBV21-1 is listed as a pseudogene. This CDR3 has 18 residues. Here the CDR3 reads CASSKAAYLGRDYSGYTF. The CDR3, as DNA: TGTGCCAGCAGCAAAGCTGCATACCTGGGCAGGGATTACTCGGGCTACACCTTC.

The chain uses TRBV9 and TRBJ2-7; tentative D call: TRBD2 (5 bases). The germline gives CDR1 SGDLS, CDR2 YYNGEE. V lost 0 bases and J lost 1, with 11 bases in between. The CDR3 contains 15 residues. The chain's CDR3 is CASSVASSSSYEQYF. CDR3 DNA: TGTGCCAGCAGCGTAGCCTCTAGCAGTTCCTACGAGCAGTACTTC. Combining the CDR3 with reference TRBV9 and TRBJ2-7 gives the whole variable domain DSGVTQTPKHLITATGQRVTLRCSPRSGDLSVYWYQQSLDQGLQFLIQYYNGEERAKGNILERFSAQQFPDLHSELNLSSLELGDSALYFCASSVASSSSYEQYFGPGTRLTVT.

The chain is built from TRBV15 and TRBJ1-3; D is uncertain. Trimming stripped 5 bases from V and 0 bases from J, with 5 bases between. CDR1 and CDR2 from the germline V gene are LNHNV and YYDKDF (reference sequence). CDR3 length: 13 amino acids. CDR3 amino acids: CATSRSSGNTIYF. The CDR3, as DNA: TGTGCCACCAGCCGCAGCTCTGGAAACACCATATATTTT.

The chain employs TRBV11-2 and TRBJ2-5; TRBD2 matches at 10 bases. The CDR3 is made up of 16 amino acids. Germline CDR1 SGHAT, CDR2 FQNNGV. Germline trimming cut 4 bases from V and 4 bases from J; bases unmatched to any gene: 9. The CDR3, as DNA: TGTGCCAGCAGCTCGCTGATAGCGGGGGGATCAGAGACCCAGTACTTC. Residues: CASSSLIAGGSETQYF.

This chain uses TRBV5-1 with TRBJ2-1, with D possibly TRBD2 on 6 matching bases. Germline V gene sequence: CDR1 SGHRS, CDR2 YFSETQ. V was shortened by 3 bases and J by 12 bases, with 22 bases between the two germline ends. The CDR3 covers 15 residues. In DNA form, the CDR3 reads TGCGCCAGCAGCTCGGATACTGCGGGGACGGGATGGCAGTTCTTC. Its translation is CASSSDTAGTGWQFF.

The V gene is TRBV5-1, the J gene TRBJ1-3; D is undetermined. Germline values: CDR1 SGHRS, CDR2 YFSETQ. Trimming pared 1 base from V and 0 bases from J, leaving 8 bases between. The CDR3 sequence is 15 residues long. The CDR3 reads CASSLHGDSGNTIYF. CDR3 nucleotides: TGCGCCAGCAGCTTGCACGGGGACTCTGGAAACACCATATATTTT.

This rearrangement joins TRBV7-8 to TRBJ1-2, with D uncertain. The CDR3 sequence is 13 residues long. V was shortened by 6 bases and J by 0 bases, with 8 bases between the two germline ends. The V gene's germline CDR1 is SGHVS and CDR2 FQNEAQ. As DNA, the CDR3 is TGTGCCAGCAGGTACAGCCCTAACTATGGCTACACCTTC. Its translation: CASRYSPNYGYTF.

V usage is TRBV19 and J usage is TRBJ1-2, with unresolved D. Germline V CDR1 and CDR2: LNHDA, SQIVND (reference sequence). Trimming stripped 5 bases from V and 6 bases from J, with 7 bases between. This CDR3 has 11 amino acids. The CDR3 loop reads CASSPGHGYTF. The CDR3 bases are TGTGCCAGTAGTCCAGGTCATGGCTACACCTTC.

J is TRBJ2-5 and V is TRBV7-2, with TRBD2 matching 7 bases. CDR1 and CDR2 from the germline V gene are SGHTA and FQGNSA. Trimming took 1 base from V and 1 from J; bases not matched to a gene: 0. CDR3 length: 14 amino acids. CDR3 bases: TGTGCCAGCAGCTTAGGGGGGGGCCAAGAGACCCAGTACTTC. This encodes CASSLGGGQETQYF. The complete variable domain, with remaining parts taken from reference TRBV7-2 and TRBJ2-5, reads GAGVSQSPSNKVTEKGKDVELRCDPISGHTALYWYRQSLGQGLEFLIYFQGNSAPDKSGLPSDRFSAERTGGSVSTLTIQRTQQEDSAVYLCASSLGGGQETQYFGPGTRLLVL.

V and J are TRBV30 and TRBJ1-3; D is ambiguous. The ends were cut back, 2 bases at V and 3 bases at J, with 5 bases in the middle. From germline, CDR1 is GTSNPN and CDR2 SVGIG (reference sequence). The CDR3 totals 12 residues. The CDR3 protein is CAWSPIGNTIYF. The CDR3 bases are TGTGCCTGGAGTCCCATTGGAAACACCATATATTTT.

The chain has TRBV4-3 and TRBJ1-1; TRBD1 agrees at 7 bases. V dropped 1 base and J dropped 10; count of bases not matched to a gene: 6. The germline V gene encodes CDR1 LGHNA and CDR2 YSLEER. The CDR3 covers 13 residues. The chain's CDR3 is CASSQGHRGRAFF. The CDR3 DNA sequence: TGCGCCAGCAGCCAAGGACACAGGGGAAGAGCTTTCTTT.

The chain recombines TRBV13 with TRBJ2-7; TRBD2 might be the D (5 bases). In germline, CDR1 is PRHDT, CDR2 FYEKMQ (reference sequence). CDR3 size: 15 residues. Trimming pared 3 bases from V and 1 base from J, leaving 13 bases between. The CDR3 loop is CASSFGEVGSYEQYF. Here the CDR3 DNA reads TGTGCCAGCAGCTTCGGGGAAGTCGGATCCTACGAGCAGTACTTC. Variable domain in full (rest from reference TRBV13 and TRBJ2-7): AAGVIQSPRHLIKEKRETATLKCYPIPRHDTVYWYQQGPGQDPQFLISFYEKMQSDKGSIPDRFSAQQFSDYHSELNMSSLELGDSALYFCASSFGEVGSYEQYFGPGTRLTVT.

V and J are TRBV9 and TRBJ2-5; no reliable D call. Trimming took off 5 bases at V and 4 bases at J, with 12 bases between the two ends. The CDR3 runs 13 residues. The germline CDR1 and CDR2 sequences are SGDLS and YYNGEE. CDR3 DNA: TGTGCCAGCAGTGATAGCACGGGAGAGACCCAGTACTTC. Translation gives CASSDSTGETQYF.